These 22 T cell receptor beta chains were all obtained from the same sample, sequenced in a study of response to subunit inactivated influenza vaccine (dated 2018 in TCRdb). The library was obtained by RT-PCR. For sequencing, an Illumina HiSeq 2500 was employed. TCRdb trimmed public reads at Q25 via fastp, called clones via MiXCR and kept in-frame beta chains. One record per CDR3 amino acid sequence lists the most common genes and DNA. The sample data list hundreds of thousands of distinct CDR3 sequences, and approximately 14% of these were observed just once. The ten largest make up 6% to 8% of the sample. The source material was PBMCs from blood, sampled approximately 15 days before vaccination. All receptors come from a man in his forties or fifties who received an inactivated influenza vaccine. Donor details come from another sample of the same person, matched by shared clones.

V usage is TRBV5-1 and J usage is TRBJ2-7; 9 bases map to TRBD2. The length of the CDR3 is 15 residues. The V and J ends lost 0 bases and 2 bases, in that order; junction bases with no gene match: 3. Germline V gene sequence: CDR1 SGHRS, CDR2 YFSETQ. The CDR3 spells CASSLASGATYEQYF. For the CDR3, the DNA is TGCGCCAGCAGCTTGGCTAGCGGGGCCACCTACGAGCAGTACTTC.

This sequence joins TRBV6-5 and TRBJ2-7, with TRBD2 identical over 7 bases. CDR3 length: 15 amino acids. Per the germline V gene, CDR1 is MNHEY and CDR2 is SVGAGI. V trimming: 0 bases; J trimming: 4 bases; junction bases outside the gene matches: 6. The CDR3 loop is CASSYSSGEPYEQYF. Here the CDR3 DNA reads TGTGCCAGCAGTTACTCGAGCGGGGAACCATACGAGCAGTACTTC.

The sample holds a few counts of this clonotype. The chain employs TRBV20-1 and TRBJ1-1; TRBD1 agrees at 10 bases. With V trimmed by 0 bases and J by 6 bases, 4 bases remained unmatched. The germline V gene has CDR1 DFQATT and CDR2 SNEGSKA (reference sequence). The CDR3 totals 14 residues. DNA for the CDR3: TGCAGTGCTAGAGAGACAGGGGGCAGGGCTGAAGCTTTCTTT. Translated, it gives CSARETGGRAEAFF.

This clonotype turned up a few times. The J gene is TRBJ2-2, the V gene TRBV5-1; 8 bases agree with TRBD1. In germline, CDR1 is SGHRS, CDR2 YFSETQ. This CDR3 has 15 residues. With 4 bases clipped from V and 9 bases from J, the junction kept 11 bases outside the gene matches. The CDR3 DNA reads TGCGCCAGCAGCCTCGACAGGGGAAGAAACTGGGAGCTGTTTTTT. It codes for CASSLDRGRNWELFF.

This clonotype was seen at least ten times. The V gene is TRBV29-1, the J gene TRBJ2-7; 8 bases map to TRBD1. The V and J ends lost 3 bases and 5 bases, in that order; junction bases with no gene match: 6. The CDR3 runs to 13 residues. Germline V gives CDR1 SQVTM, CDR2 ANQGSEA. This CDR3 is CSVDGQGNNEQYF. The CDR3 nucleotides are TGCAGCGTTGATGGACAGGGAAACAACGAGCAGTACTTC.

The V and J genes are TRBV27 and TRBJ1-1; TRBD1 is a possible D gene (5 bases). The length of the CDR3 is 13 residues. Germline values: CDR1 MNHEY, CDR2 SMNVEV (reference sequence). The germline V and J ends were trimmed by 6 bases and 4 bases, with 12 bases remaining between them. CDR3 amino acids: CASSPEGRTEAFF. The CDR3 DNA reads TGTGCCAGCAGCCCAGAGGGGCGCACTGAAGCTTTCTTT.

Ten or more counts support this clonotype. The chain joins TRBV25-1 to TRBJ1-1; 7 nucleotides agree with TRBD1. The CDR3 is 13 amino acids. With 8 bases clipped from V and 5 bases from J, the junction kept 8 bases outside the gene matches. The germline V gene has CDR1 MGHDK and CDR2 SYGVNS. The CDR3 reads CASVGGVGTEAFF. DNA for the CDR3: TGTGCCAGCGTAGGGGGCGTGGGTACTGAAGCTTTCTTT.

The CDR3 bases are TGTGCCAGCAGTTCCAGCGGGAGGGCCGTCAATGAGCAGTTCTTC. It encodes CASSSSGRAVNEQFF. V usage is TRBV28 and J usage is TRBJ2-1; TRBD2 agrees at 10 bases. The germline gives CDR1 MDHEN, CDR2 SYDVKM. V shed 4 bases, J shed 6 bases, and the junction held 6 bases outside the gene matches. The length of the CDR3 is 15 residues.

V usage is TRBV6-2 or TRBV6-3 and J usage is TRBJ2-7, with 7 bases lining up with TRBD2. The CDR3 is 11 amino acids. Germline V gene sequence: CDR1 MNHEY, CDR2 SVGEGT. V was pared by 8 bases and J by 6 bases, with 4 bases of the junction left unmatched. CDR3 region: CASAGVREQYF. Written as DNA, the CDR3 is TGTGCCAGCGCGGGGGTACGCGAGCAGTACTTC.

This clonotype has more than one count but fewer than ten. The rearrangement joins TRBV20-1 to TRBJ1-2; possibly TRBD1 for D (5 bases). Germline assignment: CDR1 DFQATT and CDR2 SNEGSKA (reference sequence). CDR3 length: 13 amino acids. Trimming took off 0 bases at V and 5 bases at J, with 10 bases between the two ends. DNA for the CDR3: TGCAGTGCTAGAGATTCGCAGGGATATGGCTACACCTTC. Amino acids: CSARDSQGYGYTF.

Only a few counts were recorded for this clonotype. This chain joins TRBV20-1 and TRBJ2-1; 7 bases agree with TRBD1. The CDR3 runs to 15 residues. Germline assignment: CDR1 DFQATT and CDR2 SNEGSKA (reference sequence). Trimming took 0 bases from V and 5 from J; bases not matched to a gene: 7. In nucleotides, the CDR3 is TGCAGTGCTAGAGATCTGAGGACAGGAGACAATGAGCAGTTCTTC. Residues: CSARDLRTGDNEQFF.

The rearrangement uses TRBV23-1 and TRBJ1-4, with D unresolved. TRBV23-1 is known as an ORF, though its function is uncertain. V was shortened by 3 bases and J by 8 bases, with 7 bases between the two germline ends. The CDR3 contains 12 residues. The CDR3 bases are TGCGCCAGCAGTCATTTCGGGGAAAAACTGTTTTTT. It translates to CASSHFGEKLFF.

Written as DNA, the CDR3 is TGTGCCATCAGTGGCCGAGGGGTCGTTCTAGCCAAAAACATTCAGTACTTC. Encoded protein: CAISGRGVVLAKNIQYF. This chain links TRBV10-3 with TRBJ2-4; D tentatively reads TRBD1 or TRBD2 (5 bases each). CDR1 ENHRY and CDR2 SYGVKD come from the germline V gene. There are 17 residues in the CDR3. Trimming left V 4 bases short and J 0 bases short, with 16 bases between.

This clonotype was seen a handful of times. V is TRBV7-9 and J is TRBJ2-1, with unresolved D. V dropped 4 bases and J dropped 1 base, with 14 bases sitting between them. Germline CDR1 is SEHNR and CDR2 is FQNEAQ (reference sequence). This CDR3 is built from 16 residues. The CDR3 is CASSSLTYTSYNEQFF. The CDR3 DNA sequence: TGTGCCAGCAGCTCGCTCACGTACACATCCTACAATGAGCAGTTCTTC. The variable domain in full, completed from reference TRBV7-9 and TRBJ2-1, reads DTGVSQNPRHKITKRGQNVTFRCDPISEHNRLYWYRQTLGQGPEFLTYFQNEAQLEKSRLLSDRFSAERPKGSFSTLEIQRTEQGDSAMYLCASSSLTYTSYNEQFFGPGTRLTVL.

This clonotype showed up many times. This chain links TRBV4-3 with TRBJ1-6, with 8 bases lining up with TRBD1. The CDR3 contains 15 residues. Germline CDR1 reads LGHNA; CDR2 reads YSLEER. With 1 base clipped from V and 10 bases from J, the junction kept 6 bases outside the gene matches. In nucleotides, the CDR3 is TGCGCCAGCAGCCAAGGTGAAAACAGGGGGTCACCCCTCCACTTT. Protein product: CASSQGENRGSPLHF.

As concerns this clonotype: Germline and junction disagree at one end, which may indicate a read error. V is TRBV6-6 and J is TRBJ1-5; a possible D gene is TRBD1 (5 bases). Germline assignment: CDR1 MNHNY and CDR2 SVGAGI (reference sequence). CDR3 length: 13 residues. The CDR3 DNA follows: TGTGCCAGCAACGGACGGGGCAATGAGCCCCAGCATTTT. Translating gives CASNGRGNEPQHF.

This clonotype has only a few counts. CDR3 protein: CATSGPGTARTGELFF. The CDR3 coding sequence is TGTGCCACCAGTGGCCCTGGGACTGCCAGGACCGGGGAGCTGTTTTTT. The chain employs TRBV24-1 and TRBJ2-2; D may be TRBD2 (6 bases). Deletions cut 5 bases from V and 5 bases from J, with 17 bases between. CDR1 KGHDR and CDR2 SFDVKD come from the germline V gene. The CDR3 consists of 16 residues.

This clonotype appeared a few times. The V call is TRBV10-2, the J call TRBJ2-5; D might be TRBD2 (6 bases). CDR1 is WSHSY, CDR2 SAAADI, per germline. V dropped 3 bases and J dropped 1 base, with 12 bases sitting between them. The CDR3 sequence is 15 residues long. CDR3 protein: CASSENVGLQETQYF. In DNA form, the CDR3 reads TGCGCCAGCAGTGAAAATGTGGGACTCCAAGAGACCCAGTACTTC.

Here the CDR3 DNA reads TGTGCCAGCAGCCTGGGACTTCTTATTGACAATGAGCAGTTCTTC. Protein product: CASSLGLLIDNEQFF. V gene TRBV7-9 combines with J gene TRBJ2-1; D perhaps matches TRBD2 (6 bases). The V end lost 5 bases, the J end lost 5 bases, and 16 bases lay between the germline ends. CDR1 SEHNR and CDR2 FQNEAQ come from the germline V gene (reference sequence). This CDR3 is 15 amino acids long.

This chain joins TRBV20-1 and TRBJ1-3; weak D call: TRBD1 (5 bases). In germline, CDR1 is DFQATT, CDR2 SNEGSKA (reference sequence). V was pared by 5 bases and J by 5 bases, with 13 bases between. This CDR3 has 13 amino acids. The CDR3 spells CSAGRDQRNTIYF. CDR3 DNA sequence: TGCAGTGCTGGCCGGGACCAAAGAAACACCATATATTTT.

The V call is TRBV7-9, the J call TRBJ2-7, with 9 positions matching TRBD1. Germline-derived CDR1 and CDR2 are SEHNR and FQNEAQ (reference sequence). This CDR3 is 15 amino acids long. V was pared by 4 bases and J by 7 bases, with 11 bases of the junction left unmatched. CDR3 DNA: TGTGCCAGCAGCTCACCCGGGACAGGGCCCGGGGAGCAGTACTTC. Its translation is CASSSPGTGPGEQYF.

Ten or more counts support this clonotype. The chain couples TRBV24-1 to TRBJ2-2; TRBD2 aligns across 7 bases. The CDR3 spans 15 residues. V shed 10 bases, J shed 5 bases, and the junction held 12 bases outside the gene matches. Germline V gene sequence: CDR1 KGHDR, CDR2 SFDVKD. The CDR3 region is CATSERDGRTGELFF. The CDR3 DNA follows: TGTGCCACGTCGGAGCGGGACGGACGAACCGGGGAGCTGTTTTTT.